This T cell receptor beta chain was captured in a study of stem cell transplantation in POMP-related autoinflammatory disease. Looking at the study overall: CD8+ T cells were low and CD4+ cells naive-skewed before transplant.

Broader study findings: Fewer unique TRB V-J gene pairings were identified in patients with PRAID. A trend toward lower repertoire diversity and greater clonality appeared in every analyzed T-cell subset of PRAID patients.

PRAID featured immunodeficiency plus autoinflammation. Turning to this clone: What it recognizes is unknown.

Profiled with immunoSEQ multiplex PCR; TCRdb holds only in-frame clones, not every one. The repertoire has tens of thousands of clones, just over 90% of them found once; the top ten carry 0.55% to 0.85%. This sequence originates from a human patient with POMP-related autoinflammation and immune dysregulation (PRAID). Some T cells may arise from the graft donor. This material consisted of CD4+ T cells from PBMCs, taken after stem cell transplantation.

CDR3 bases: TGTGCCAGCAGCTCACCCCGGGGCAGCTTTCTGAACACTGAAGCTTTCTTT. Translation: CASSSPRGSFLNTEAFF. The gene calls are TRBV7-2 and TRBJ1-1; perhaps TRBD1 as D (5 bases). Deletions cut 4 bases from V and 0 bases from J, with 18 bases between. CDR1 and CDR2 from the germline V gene are SGHTA and FQGNSA. The CDR3 consists of 17 residues.